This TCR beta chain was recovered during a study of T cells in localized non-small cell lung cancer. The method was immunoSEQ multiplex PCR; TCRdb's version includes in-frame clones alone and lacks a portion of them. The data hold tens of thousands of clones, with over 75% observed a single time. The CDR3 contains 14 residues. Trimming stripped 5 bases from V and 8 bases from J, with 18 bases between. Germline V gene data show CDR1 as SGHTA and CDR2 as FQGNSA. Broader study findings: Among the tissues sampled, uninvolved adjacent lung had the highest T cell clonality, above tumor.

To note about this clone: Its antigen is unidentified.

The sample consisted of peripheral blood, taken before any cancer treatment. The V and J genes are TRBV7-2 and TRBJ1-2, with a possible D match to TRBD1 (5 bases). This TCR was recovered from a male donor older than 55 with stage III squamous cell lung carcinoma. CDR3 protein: CASSQTGRAGGYTF. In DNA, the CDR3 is TGTGCCAGCAGCCAAACGGGCAGGGCGGGAGGCTACACCTTC.